This TCR beta chain comes out of a study of blood T cell repertoires in COVID-19. The wider study: The cDNA or gDNA used as material had been derived from T cells, B-cell-depleted T cells, or PBMCs.

As processed by the authors: The authors estimated nucleated cell counts from reference gene primer amplification. The table came from immunoSEQ multiplex PCR; TCRdb's copy has only in-frame clones and leaves some out. The V and J calls and clone size were taken over from that table, and D and trimming were inferred from the DNA. The sample includes approximately 190,000 clones, about nine tenths of them seen just once. Trimming removed 3 bases from V and 0 bases from J; junction bases left unmatched: 2. This CDR3 contains 15 residues. Germline V gene sequence: CDR1 SGDLS, CDR2 YYNGEE. This clonotype was obtained from an older man with active or convalescent COVID-19. Sequences were obtained from peripheral blood. The chain recombines TRBV9 with TRBJ1-3; 8 bases match TRBD1. The CDR3 sequence: CASSDGTGSGNTIYF. The CDR3 DNA is TGTGCCAGCAGCGACGGGACAGGCTCTGGAAACACCATATATTTT.